This T cell receptor (beta chain) was sequenced in a study of regulatory T cells in long-lasting Graves disease. In the study overall: Patients with persistent Graves' disease had over 5 years of antithyroid drugs and persistent TSH receptor antibodies. Overall study results and limits: Since the sample size was small, accuracy may have been reduced.

Time point reported: persistent/refractory GD, antithyroid drugs over 5 years with positive TRAb. With RNA extracted from PBMCs as input, the TCR library was made. The CDR3 totals 14 residues. Germline lookup yields CDR1 MDHEN and CDR2 SYDVKM. V was cut by 5 bases and J by 1 base, with 11 bases left in between. In its sample, this clonotype was seen many times. What it binds is unknown. For TCR beta, libraries came from iRepertoire HTBI primers and Arm-PCR of CDR3 regions. From the multiplex PCR reads, TCRdb called clonotypes with MiXCR, one entry per CDR3 protein. This table holds fewer than 450,000 distinct CDR3 sequences, more than 20% found once.

This TCR was sampled from a female donor with Graves disease. Sequenced material: peripheral blood mononuclear cells (PBMCs), taken when the disease was refractory, from a patient treated with antithyroid drugs. The rearrangement links TRBV28 to TRBJ2-5; unclear D gene. The CDR3 reads CASSPLSVQETQYF. The CDR3 nucleotides are TGTGCCAGCAGTCCCCTCTCGGTCCAAGAGACCCAGTACTTC.